This entry is about one TCR beta chain. What it recognizes is unknown. J gave up 0 bases and V 8 bases, and 5 bases lay outside the gene matches. Germline lookup yields CDR1 MDHEN and CDR2 SYDVKM. CDR3 size: 14 residues. The sample comes from a study of Ad26.COV2.S vaccination and SARS-CoV-2 variants. Turning to the study itself: The study gave Ad26.COV2.S intramuscularly, once or twice 56 days apart. General study results and limits: Reportedly, after vaccination the spike-specific CD8+ and CD4+ T cell responses displayed substantial breadth.

The repertoire was sequenced with immunoSEQ multiplex PCR; TCRdb's copy has only in-frame clones and lacks some. The data hold over 400,000 clones, with about 90% observed a single time. Sample treatment: around 19 received Ad26.COV2.S at low or high dose, single or two shots; 5 received placebo; per-sample allocation not given. Day 63 following the first vaccine or placebo injection was when the samples were taken. An 18-55-year-old adult in Boston served as donor. Expression of Wuhan-strain SARS-CoV-2 spike came from the Ad26 vector that formed the vaccine. This TCR was sampled from a person between 18 and 60 years old who received the Ad26.COV2.S COVID-19 vaccine or a placebo. The chain recombines TRBV28 with TRBJ2-7; the match to TRBD2 covers 9 bases. The sample here was peripheral blood, taken in a trial of Ad26.COV2.S vaccine versus placebo. CDR3 sequence (DNA): TGTGCCAGCGTCCTTAGCGGGAGCTCCTACGAGCAGTACTTC. Translating it yields CASVLSGSSYEQYF.